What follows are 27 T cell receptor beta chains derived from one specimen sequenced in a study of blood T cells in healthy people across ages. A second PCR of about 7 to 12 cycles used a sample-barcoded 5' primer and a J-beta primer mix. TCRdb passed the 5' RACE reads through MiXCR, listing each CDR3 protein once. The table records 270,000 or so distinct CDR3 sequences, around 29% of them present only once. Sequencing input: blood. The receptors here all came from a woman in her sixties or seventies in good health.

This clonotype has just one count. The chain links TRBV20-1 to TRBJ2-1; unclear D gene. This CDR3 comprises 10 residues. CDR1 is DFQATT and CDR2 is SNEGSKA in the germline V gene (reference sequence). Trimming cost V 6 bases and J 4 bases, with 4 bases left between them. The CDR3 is CSAAYNEQFF. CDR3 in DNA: TGCAGTGCAGCTTACAATGAGCAGTTCTTC.

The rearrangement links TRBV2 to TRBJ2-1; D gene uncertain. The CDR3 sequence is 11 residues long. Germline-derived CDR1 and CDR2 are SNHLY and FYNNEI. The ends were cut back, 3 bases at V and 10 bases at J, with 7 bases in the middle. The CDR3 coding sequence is TGTGCCAGCAGTGATATCCGGGAGCAGTTCTTC. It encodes CASSDIREQFF.

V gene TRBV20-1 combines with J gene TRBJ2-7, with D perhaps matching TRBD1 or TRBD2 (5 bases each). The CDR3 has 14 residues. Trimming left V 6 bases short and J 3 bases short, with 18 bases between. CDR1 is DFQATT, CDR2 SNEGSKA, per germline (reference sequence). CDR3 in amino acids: CSANPGTEYYEQYF. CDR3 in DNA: TGCAGTGCCAACCCCGGGACGGAGTACTACGAGCAGTACTTC.

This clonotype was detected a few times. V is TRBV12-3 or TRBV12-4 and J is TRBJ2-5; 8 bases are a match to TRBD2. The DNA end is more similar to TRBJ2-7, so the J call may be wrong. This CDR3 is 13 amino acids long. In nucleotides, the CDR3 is TGTGCCAGCAGCATAACCGGGACTAGCGAGCAGTACTTC. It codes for CASSITGTSEQYF.

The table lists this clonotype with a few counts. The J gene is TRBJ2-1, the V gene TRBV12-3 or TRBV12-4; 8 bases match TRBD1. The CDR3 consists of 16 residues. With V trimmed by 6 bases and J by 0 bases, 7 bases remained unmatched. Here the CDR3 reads CASRLGQASSYNEQFF. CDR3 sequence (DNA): TGTGCCAGCAGACTGGGACAGGCGAGCTCCTACAATGAGCAGTTCTTC.

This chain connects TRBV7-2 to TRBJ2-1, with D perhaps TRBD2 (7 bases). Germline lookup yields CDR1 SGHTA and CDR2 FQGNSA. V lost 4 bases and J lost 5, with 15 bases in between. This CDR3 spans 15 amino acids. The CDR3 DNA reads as TGTGCCAGCAGCTCCTCCTGGGGGGGCAACAATGAGCAGTTCTTC. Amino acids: CASSSSWGGNNEQFF.

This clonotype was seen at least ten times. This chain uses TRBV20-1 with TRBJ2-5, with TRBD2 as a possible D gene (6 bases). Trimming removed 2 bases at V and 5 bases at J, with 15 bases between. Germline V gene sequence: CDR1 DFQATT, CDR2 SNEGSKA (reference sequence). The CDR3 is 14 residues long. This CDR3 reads CSARSGGGRETQYF. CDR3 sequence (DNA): TGCAGTGCTAGATCCGGGGGTGGGAGGGAGACCCAGTACTTC.

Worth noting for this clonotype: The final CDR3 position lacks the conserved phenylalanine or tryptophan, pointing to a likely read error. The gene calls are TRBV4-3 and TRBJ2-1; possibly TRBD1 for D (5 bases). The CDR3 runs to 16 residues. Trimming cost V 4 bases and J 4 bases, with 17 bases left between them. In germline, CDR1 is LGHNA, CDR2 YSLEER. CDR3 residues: CASSRGDSLRYNEQFL. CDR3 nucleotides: TGCGCCAGCAGCCGAGGAGACAGTCTCAGGTACAATGAGCAGTTCCTC.

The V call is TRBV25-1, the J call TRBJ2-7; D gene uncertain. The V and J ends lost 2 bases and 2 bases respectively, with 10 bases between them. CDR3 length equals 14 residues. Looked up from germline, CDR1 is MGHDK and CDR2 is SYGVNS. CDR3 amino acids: CASSERVVPYEQYF. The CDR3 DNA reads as TGTGCCAGCAGTGAACGCGTGGTCCCCTACGAGCAGTACTTC.

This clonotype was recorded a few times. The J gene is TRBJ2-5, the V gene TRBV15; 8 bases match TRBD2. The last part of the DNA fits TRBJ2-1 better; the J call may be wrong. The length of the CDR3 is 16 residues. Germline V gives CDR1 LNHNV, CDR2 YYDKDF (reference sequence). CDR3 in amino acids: CATSRALAGSDGEQFF. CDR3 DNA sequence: TGTGCCACCAGTCGGGCCTTAGCGGGGTCGGATGGGGAGCAGTTCTTC.

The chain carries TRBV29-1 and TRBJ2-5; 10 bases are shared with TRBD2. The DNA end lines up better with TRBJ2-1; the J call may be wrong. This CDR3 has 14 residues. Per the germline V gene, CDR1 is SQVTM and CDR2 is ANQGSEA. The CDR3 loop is CSVEAGLAKGEQFF. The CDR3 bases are TGCAGCGTTGAAGCGGGACTAGCGAAGGGTGAGCAGTTCTTC.

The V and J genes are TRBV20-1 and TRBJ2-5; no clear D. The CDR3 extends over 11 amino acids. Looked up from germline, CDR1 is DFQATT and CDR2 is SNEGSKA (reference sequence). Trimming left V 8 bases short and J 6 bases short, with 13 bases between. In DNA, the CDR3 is TGCAGTCCGCTAGTGGGAAAGACCCAGTACTTC. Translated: CSPLVGKTQYF.

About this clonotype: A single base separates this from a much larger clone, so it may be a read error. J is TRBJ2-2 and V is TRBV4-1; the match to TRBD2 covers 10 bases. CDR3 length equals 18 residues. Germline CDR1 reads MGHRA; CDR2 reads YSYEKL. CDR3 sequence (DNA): TGCGTCAGCAGCCAAGAGTACAGCGGGAGGGCCCGGACCGGGGAGCTGTTTTTT. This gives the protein CVSSQEYSGRARTGELFF.

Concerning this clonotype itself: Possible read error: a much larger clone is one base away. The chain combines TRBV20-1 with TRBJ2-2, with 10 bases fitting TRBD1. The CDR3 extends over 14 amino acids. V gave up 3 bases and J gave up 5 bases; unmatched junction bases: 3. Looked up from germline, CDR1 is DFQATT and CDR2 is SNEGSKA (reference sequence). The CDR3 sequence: CSARSDRGTGELFF. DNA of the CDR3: TGCAGTGCTAGGTCGGACAGGGGGACCGGGGAGCTGTTTTTT.

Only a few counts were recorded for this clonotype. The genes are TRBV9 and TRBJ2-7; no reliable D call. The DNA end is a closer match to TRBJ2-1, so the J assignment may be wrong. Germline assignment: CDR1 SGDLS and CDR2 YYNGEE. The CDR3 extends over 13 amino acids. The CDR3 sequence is CASSVGAQNEQFF. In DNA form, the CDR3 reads TGTGCCAGCAGCGTAGGTGCACAGAATGAGCAGTTCTTC.

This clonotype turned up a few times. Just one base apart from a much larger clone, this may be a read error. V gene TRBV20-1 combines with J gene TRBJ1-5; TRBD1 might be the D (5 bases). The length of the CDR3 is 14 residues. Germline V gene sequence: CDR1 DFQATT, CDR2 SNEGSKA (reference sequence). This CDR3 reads CGAPPGGSNQPQHF. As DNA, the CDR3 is TGCGGTGCCCCCCCGGGGGGAAGCAATCAGCCCCAGCATTTT.

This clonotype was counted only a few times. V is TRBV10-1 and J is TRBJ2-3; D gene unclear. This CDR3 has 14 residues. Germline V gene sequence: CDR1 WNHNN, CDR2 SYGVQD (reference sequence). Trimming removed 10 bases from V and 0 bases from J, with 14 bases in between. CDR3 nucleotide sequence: TGCGCCACCCAGGCATCAGCGAGCACAGATACGCAGTATTTT. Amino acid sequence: CATQASASTDTQYF.

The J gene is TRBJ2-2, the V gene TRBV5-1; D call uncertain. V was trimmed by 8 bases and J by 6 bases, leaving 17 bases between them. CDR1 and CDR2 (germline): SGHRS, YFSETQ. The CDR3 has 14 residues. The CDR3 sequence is CASRNPSVAGELFF. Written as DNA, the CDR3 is TGCGCCAGTCGAAACCCATCGGTGGCCGGGGAGCTGTTTTTT.

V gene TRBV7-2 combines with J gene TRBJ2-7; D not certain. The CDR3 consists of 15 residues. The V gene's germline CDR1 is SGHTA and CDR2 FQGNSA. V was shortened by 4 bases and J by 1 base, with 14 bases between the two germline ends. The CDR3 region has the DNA TGTGCCAGCAGCTCCCGAGGAGTCCAATCCTACGAGCAGTACTTC. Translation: CASSSRGVQSYEQYF.

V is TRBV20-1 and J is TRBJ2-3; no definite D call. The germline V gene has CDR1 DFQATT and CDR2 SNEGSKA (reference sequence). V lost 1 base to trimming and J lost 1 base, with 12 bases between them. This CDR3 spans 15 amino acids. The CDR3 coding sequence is TGCAGTGCTAGAGGACCGAACTCCGGCACAGATACGCAGTATTTT. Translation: CSARGPNSGTDTQYF.

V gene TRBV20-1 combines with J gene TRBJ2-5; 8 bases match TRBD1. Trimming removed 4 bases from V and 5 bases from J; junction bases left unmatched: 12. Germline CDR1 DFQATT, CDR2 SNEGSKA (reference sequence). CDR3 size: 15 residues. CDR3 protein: CSAKVDRGLGETQYF. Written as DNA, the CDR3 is TGCAGTGCTAAAGTCGACAGGGGATTAGGGGAGACCCAGTACTTC.

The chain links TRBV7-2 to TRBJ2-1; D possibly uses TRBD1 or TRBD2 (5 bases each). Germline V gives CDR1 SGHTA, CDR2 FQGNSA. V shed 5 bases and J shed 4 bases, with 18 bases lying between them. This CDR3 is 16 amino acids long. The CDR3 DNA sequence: TGTGCCAGCAGCCTCTTCGGGGCTAGCTCTTACAATGAGCAGTTCTTC. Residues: CASSLFGASSYNEQFF.

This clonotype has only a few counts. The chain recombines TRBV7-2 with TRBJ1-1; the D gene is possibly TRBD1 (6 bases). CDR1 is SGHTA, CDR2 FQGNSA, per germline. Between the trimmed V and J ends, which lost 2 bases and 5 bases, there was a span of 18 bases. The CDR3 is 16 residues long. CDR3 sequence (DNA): TGTGCCAGCAGCTTACGCGACAGGATCATGGGAACTGAAGCTTTCTTT. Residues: CASSLRDRIMGTEAFF.

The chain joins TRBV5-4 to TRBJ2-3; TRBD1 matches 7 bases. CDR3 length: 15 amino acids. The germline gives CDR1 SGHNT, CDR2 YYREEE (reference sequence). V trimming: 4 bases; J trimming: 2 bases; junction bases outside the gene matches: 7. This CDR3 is CASSPMTGNTDTQYF. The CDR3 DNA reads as TGTGCCAGCAGCCCCATGACAGGGAACACAGATACGCAGTATTTT.

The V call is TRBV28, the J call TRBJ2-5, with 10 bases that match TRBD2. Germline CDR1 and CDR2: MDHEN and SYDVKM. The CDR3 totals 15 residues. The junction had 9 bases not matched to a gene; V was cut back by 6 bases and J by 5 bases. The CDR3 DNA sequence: TGTGCCAGCAGACCTCCCGGGACTAGCGACGAGACCCAGTACTTC. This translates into CASRPPGTSDETQYF.

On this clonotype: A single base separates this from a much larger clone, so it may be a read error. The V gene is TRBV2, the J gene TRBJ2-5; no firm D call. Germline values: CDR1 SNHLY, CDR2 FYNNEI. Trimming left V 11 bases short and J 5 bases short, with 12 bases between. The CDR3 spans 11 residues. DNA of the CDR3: TGTGCCGGCGGTCGTACGGAGACCCAGTACTTC. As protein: CAGGRTETQYF.

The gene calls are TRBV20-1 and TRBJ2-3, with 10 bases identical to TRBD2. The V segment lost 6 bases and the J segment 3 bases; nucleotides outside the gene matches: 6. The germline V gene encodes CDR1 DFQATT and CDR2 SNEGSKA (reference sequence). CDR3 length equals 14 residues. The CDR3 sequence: CSALPLAGTDTQYF. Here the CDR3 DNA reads TGCAGTGCACTCCCACTAGCGGGAACAGATACGCAGTATTTT.